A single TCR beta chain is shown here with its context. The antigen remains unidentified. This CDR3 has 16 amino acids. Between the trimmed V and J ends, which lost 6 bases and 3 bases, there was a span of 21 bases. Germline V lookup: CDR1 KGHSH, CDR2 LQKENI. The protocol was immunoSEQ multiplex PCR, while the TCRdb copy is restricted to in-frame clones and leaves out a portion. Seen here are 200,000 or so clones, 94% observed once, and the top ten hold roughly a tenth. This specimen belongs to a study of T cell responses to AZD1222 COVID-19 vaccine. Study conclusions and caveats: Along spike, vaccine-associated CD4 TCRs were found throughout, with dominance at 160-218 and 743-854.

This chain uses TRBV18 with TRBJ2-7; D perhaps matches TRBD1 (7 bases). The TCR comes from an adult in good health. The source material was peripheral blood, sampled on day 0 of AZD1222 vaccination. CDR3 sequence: CASSQVGGTDVYEQYF. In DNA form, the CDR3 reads TGTGCCAGCTCCCAAGTAGGGGGGACAGATGTCTACGAGCAGTACTTC.